These 25 T cell receptor beta chains were sequenced from one sample in a study of blood T cells in healthy people across ages. A J-beta primer mix and a sample-barcoded 5' primer were used in a second PCR of roughly 7 to 12 cycles. TCRdb re-analysed the 5' RACE reads in MiXCR, keeping a single row per CDR3 protein. Of over a million distinct CDR3 sequences in the sample, 42% were seen once. Specimen: blood. These receptors were obtained from a woman under 30 in good health.

The chain is built from TRBV9 and TRBJ1-1, with D possibly being TRBD1 (6 bases). CDR1 is SGDLS and CDR2 is YYNGEE in the germline V gene. With 2 bases removed from V and 4 bases from J, the gap between germline ends came to 12 bases. The length of the CDR3 is 14 residues. The CDR3 loop reads CASSVHRVGTEAFF. Written as DNA, the CDR3 is TGTGCCAGCAGCGTTCACAGGGTAGGCACTGAAGCTTTCTTT. Full variable domain (remainder filled in from reference TRBV9 and TRBJ1-1): DSGVTQTPKHLITATGQRVTLRCSPRSGDLSVYWYQQSLDQGLQFLIQYYNGEERAKGNILERFSAQQFPDLHSELNLSSLELGDSALYFCASSVHRVGTEAFFGQGTRLTVV.

This clonotype showed up many times. The chain recombines TRBV5-1 with TRBJ2-5; TRBD1 matches at 9 bases. The CDR3 runs 18 residues. The ends lost 1 base at V and 4 bases at J; junction bases unmatched: 14. Germline assignment: CDR1 SGHRS and CDR2 YFSETQ. The DNA for the CDR3 is TGCGCCAGCAGCTTGTTTGTCCGAAGTGGACAGGGGAGAGAGACCCAGTACTTC. Encoded protein: CASSLFVRSGQGRETQYF.

V and J are TRBV9 and TRBJ2-7; 7 bases are shared with TRBD1. CDR3 size: 15 residues. Germline V gene data show CDR1 as SGDLS and CDR2 as YYNGEE. With 4 bases clipped from V and 3 bases from J, the junction kept 10 bases outside the gene matches. Here the CDR3 DNA reads TGTGCCAGCAGCCTTACGACAGGGCCATACTACGAGCAGTACTTC. Translated, it gives CASSLTTGPYYEQYF. Looking up the rest from reference TRBV9 and TRBJ2-7 gives the full variable domain: DSGVTQTPKHLITATGQRVTLRCSPRSGDLSVYWYQQSLDQGLQFLIQYYNGEERAKGNILERFSAQQFPDLHSELNLSSLELGDSALYFCASSLTTGPYYEQYFGPGTRLTVT.

The genes are TRBV5-1 and TRBJ2-3; D is undetermined. CDR1 SGHRS and CDR2 YFSETQ come from the germline V gene. The CDR3 consists of 15 residues. The V gene lost 6 bases and the J gene lost 4 bases, with 18 bases spanning the gap. CDR3 residues: CASTHENLGADTQYF. The CDR3 region has the DNA TGCGCCAGCACCCACGAGAACTTGGGCGCAGATACGCAGTATTTT.

CDR3 sequence (DNA): TGTGCCAGCAGCTCTGGGACTAGCGAATCCTACGAGCAGTTCTTC. It codes for CASSSGTSESYEQFF. The chain has TRBV7-6 and TRBJ2-1, with 10 bases lining up with TRBD2. CDR3 length: 15 amino acids. The germline V gene encodes CDR1 SGHVS and CDR2 FNYEAQ. V lost 4 bases to trimming and J lost 10 bases; unmatched junction nucleotides: 10.

This chain joins TRBV28 and TRBJ1-2; 12 nucleotides agree with TRBD1. The CDR3 loop spans 16 amino acids. The V gene end was trimmed by 4 bases and the J gene end by 8 bases; junction bases not matched to a gene: 11. Germline V gives CDR1 MDHEN, CDR2 SYDVKM. The DNA of the CDR3 is TGTGCCAGCAGTTCGAGTCCGGGACAGGGGGCGGTAGGCTACACCTTC. It encodes CASSSSPGQGAVGYTF.

The J gene is TRBJ1-1, the V gene TRBV27; 8 bases line up with TRBD1. The CDR3 length is 15 residues. Unmatched junction bases numbered 12, after V lost 8 bases and J lost 4 bases. Germline values: CDR1 MNHEY, CDR2 SMNVEV (reference sequence). The CDR3, as DNA: TGTGCCAGCGTAGGACAGGGACCCTGGGGCACTGAAGCTTTCTTT. Translating gives CASVGQGPWGTEAFF.

On this clonotype: A much more abundant neighbour one base away suggests this may be a read error. The chain carries TRBV15 and TRBJ2-1; no definite D call. Per the germline V gene, CDR1 is LNHNV and CDR2 is YYDKDF (reference sequence). Trimming removed 0 bases from V and 0 bases from J, with 9 bases in between. This CDR3 is 16 amino acids long. CDR3 sequence reads: CATSRDVTSSYNEQFF. DNA for the CDR3: TGTGCCACCAGCAGAGATGTGACGAGCTCCTACAATGAGCAGTTCTTC.

This clonotype was picked up a small number of times. The CDR3 DNA follows: TGTGCCAGCAAGAATGGGGGGAGCTCCTACAATGAGCAGTTCTTC. It is translated as CASKNGGSSYNEQFF. This chain connects TRBV27 to TRBJ2-1; maybe TRBD2 (6 bases). Trimming took off 7 bases at V and 0 bases at J, with 13 bases between the two ends. Germline assignment: CDR1 MNHEY and CDR2 SMNVEV (reference sequence). This CDR3 has 15 residues.

This chain uses TRBV5-4 with TRBJ2-6, with D uncertain. Germline V gene sequence: CDR1 SGHNT, CDR2 YYREEE (reference sequence). The CDR3 has 14 residues. V was trimmed by 1 base and J by 15 bases, leaving 17 bases between them. CDR3 protein: CASSLPVGERPLTF. Written as DNA, the CDR3 is TGTGCCAGCAGCTTGCCAGTTGGGGAAAGGCCCCTGACTTTC.

The chain carries TRBV29-1 and TRBJ2-2; 9 bases are a match to TRBD2. Germline CDR1 is SQVTM and CDR2 is ANQGSEA. V dropped 6 bases and J dropped 2; count of bases not matched to a gene: 7. CDR3 length: 15 amino acids. CDR3 bases: TGCAGCGTGCCGACTAGCGGATATAACACCGGGGAGCTGTTTTTT. Its translation is CSVPTSGYNTGELFF.

Of note for this clonotype: At one end, the junction sequence differs from germline, possibly due to a read error. The chain recombines TRBV7-2 with TRBJ2-4; the D call may be TRBD1 or TRBD2 (5 bases each). The CDR3 has 17 residues. Germline CDR1 and CDR2: SGHTA and FQGNSA. CDR3 protein: CASSLNPGPLAKNSQYF. The DNA for the CDR3 is TGTGCCAGCAGCTTAAACCCGGGACCGCTAGCCAAAAACAGTCAGTACTTC.

The V call is TRBV7-2, the J call TRBJ1-5; 12 bases match TRBD1. With 1 base clipped from V and 3 bases from J, the junction kept 4 bases outside the gene matches. Germline V gene sequence: CDR1 SGHTA, CDR2 FQGNSA. The CDR3 covers 17 residues. The CDR3 is CASSLVGTGGNNQPQHF. CDR3 coding DNA: TGTGCCAGCAGCTTAGTCGGGACAGGGGGCAACAATCAGCCCCAGCATTTT.

V gene TRBV25-1 combines with J gene TRBJ1-1; the D gene is possibly TRBD1 (6 bases). The germline CDR1 and CDR2 sequences are MGHDK and SYGVNS. V shed 4 bases and J shed 5 bases, with 20 bases lying between them. There are 16 residues in the CDR3. CDR3 bases: TGTGCCAGCAGTGTATCAGGAGGGGGACGACGGACTGAAGCTTTCTTT. It encodes CASSVSGGGRRTEAFF.

This clonotype has a handful of counts. The chain employs TRBV7-2 and TRBJ2-7; 7 nucleotides line up with TRBD1. The CDR3 consists of 15 residues. Germline assignment: CDR1 SGHTA and CDR2 FQGNSA. V dropped 1 base and J dropped 3; count of bases not matched to a gene: 6. CDR3 sequence reads: CASSLEQGYYYEQYF. CDR3 DNA sequence: TGTGCCAGCAGCTTAGAACAGGGGTACTACTACGAGCAGTACTTC.

This clonotype was seen a single time. The chain carries TRBV15 and TRBJ2-1, with D perhaps given as TRBD1 or TRBD2 (5 bases each). The CDR3 consists of 17 residues. Trimming took off 7 bases at V and 3 bases at J, with 22 bases between the two ends. Germline V gene sequence: CDR1 LNHNV, CDR2 YYDKDF (reference sequence). In DNA form, the CDR3 reads TGTGCCACCATGTCACCTAGTTGGGGGAGAAACTACAATGAGCAGTTCTTC. Protein sequence: CATMSPSWGRNYNEQFF.

This clonotype has just a few counts. The rearrangement uses TRBV20-1 and TRBJ2-1; TRBD2 matches 7 bases. The germline gives CDR1 DFQATT, CDR2 SNEGSKA (reference sequence). The V gene end was trimmed by 6 bases and the J gene end by 5 bases; junction bases not matched to a gene: 10. This CDR3 has 14 residues. CDR3 protein: CSAPRPGGDNEQFF. The CDR3 DNA sequence: TGCAGTGCGCCCCGACCTGGGGGGGACAATGAGCAGTTCTTC.

This clonotype came up a few times. The chain's CDR3 is CASSTNRANYGYTF. CDR3 bases: TGTGCCAGCAGTACTAACAGGGCTAACTATGGCTACACCTTC. The V call is TRBV6-2 or TRBV6-3, the J call TRBJ1-2; the D gene is possibly TRBD1 (6 bases). CDR3 length: 14 amino acids. Germline V gene lookup returns CDR1 MNHEY and CDR2 SVGEGT. Between the trimmed V and J ends, which lost 5 bases and 0 bases, there was a span of 10 bases.

Notes on this clonotype: An end of the junction does not agree with germline; a read error may underlie this. J is TRBJ1-1 and V is TRBV6-6, with D hard to call. The CDR3 contains 11 residues. Germline CDR1 reads MNHNY; CDR2 reads SVGAGI (reference sequence). This CDR3 reads CAISYDTVAFF. The CDR3 region has the DNA TGTGCCATCAGTTACGACACTGTAGCTTTCTTT.

The genes are TRBV18 and TRBJ2-5; 7 bases line up with TRBD1. Per germline, CDR1 KGHSH and CDR2 LQKENI. V gave up 5 bases and J gave up 3 bases; unmatched junction bases: 6. The CDR3 sequence is 14 residues long. The CDR3 sequence is CASSATGQKETQYF. The CDR3 bases are TGTGCCAGCTCAGCGACGGGACAGAAAGAGACCCAGTACTTC. The entire variable domain, with the rest obtained from reference TRBV18 and TRBJ2-5, is as follows: NAGVMQNPRHLVRRRGQEARLRCSPMKGHSHVYWYRQLPEEGLKFMVYLQKENIIDESGMPKERFSAEFPKEGPSILRIQQVVRGDSAAYFCASSATGQKETQYFGPGTRLLVL.

The CDR3 nucleotides are TGTGCCAGCAGCCAAGAGACGAGACAGTCGAGGGAGACCCAGTACTTC. Protein product: CASSQETRQSRETQYF. The chain is built from TRBV3-1 and TRBJ2-5, with D possibly being TRBD1 (5 bases). Looked up from germline, CDR1 is LGHDT and CDR2 is YNNKEL (reference sequence). CDR3 length equals 16 residues. Trimming removed 0 bases at V and 5 bases at J, with 16 bases between.

This clonotype was detected only once. J is TRBJ1-1 and V is TRBV6-4, with D uncertain. Germline CDR1 and CDR2: MRHNA and SNTAGT. V lost 4 bases and J lost 0, with 9 bases in between. The CDR3 has 14 amino acids. CDR3 residues: CASSVSDMNTEAFF. CDR3 nucleotide sequence: TGTGCCAGCAGTGTTTCGGATATGAACACTGAAGCTTTCTTT.

This chain links TRBV5-1 with TRBJ1-1; 10 positions match TRBD1. The CDR3 is made up of 15 amino acids. Germline V gene data show CDR1 as SGHRS and CDR2 as YFSETQ. The V and J ends lost 3 bases and 5 bases, in that order; junction bases with no gene match: 7. CDR3 loop: CASSWTGGVETEAFF. As DNA, the CDR3 is TGCGCCAGCAGCTGGACAGGGGGTGTCGAGACTGAAGCTTTCTTT.

This rearrangement joins TRBV20-1 to TRBJ1-6; D might be TRBD1 (5 bases). Germline V gene sequence: CDR1 DFQATT, CDR2 SNEGSKA (reference sequence). V was pared by 2 bases and J by 8 bases, with 19 bases between. CDR3 length: 16 residues. CDR3 sequence (DNA): TGCAGTGCTAGAAACCCGGGAGAAGGGACGGATTCACCCCTCCACTTT. Protein: CSARNPGEGTDSPLHF.

This chain connects TRBV7-2 to TRBJ2-1; TRBD2 matches at 10 bases. The CDR3 sequence is 14 residues long. With V trimmed by 8 bases and J by 4 bases, 5 bases remained unmatched. From germline, CDR1 is SGHTA and CDR2 FQGNSA. CDR3 in amino acids: CASGKREGYNEQFF. In DNA form, the CDR3 reads TGTGCCAGCGGAAAGCGGGAGGGTTACAATGAGCAGTTCTTC.